This is a list of T cell receptor beta chains from one sample in a study of vaccination and CD4 T cells after COVID-19. TCRdb re-analysed the PCR reads in MiXCR, keeping a single row per CDR3 protein. The table lists 17,000 or so distinct CDR3 sequences, over 55% of them singletons, with approximately 4.7% in the top ten. No antigen is known for these receptors. This specimen consisted of CD4+ T cells from blood, cultured in vitro, obtained after SARS-CoV-2 vaccination. The receptors stem from a human donor who had recovered from COVID-19. The CDR3 runs from the conserved cysteine through the conserved F or W. A D gene is named only where the DNA matches it firmly. Clone size, where shown, is once, few, many, or a class for clones that have expanded.

clone_size j_call v_call d_call cdr3_nt cdr3_aa
few TRBJ2-7 TRBV4-1 NA TGCGCCAGCAGCCTAGACATGGGACGCGACGAGCAGTACTTC CASSLDMGRDEQYF
NA TRBJ1-5 TRBV28 TRBD1 TGTGCCAGCAGGCTGGGACAGAACCGACGGCCCCAGCATTTT CASRLGQNRRPQHF
few TRBJ1-2 TRBV12-3/TRBV12-4 NA TGTGCCAGCAGTTCGGACAGAGGGCACTATGGCTACACCTTC CASSSDRGHYGYTF
NA TRBJ1-1 TRBV11-2 NA TGTGCCAGCAGCTTAGGGCAGGGTTTCACTGAAGCTTTCTTT CASSLGQGFTEAFF
NA TRBJ2-1 TRBV20-1 TRBD2 TGCAGTGCTAGGACTAGCGGGGGTTACAATGAGCAGTTCTTC CSARTSGGYNEQFF
few TRBJ1-1 TRBV27 NA TGTGCCAGCAGTTTAGGCCCCCGGCGACACACTGAAGCTTTCTTT CASSLGPRRHTEAFF
NA TRBJ1-2 TRBV30 TRBD1 TGTGCACGGGGACAGGGCTATGGCTACACCTTC CARGQGYGYTF
NA TRBJ2-3 TRBV7-9 TRBD2 TGTGCCAGCAGCTTAGCGCTCCTAGCGGACACAGATACGCAGTATTTT CASSLALLADTDTQYF
NA TRBJ1-1 TRBV28 NA TGTGCCAGCAGTACCCAGACAGTAAACACTGAAGCTTTCTTT CASSTQTVNTEAFF
NA TRBJ2-2 TRBV19 NA TGTGCCAGTAGTCCCATTGGGGGGATCGTGCCCGGGGAGCTGTTTTTT CASSPIGGIVPGELFF
NA TRBJ2-1 TRBV11-3 TRBD2 TGTGCCAGCAGCTTAGTCATTAGCGGGAGAGTTTATGAGCAGTTCTTC CASSLVISGRVYEQFF
NA TRBJ1-5 TRBV2 NA TGTGCCAGCAGTGGGTCGATACATTCTCCTAATCAGCCCCAGCATTTT CASSGSIHSPNQPQHF
NA TRBJ2-5 TRBV30 NA TGTGCCTGGAGTGGCGACAGGTGGCAAGAGACCCAGTACTTC CAWSGDRWQETQYF
NA TRBJ1-6 TRBV11-2 NA TGTGCCAGCAGCCTAGACGGGTTTGGTAATTCACCCCTCCACTTT CASSLDGFGNSPLHF
NA TRBJ1-1 TRBV12-3/TRBV12-4 NA TGTGCCAGCAGTCCCCGGTTGTGGGGAGCTTTCTTT CASSPRLWGAFF
few TRBJ1-1 TRBV25-1 TRBD1 TGTGCCAGCAGTGAATCTGAGGGGGCCGGGACTGAAGCTTTCTTT CASSESEGAGTEAFF
NA TRBJ1-6 TRBV30 NA TGTGCCTGGAGTGTACTCCCAGTGAGCTCCTATAATTCACCCCTCCACTTT CAWSVLPVSSYNSPLHF
NA TRBJ2-1 TRBV12-3/TRBV12-4 TRBD1 TGTGCCAGCAGTCCGACAGGGTTCTACAATGAGCAGTTCTTC CASSPTGFYNEQFF
NA TRBJ1-5 TRBV10-3 TRBD1 TGTGCCATCGACAGGGGTCCGCAGCCCCAGCATTTT CAIDRGPQPQHF
NA TRBJ1-6 TRBV21-1 NA TGTGCCAGCAAACCCCCACGGAGGGACAGGCCACCCCTCCACTTT CASKPPRRDRPPLHF
few TRBJ2-3 TRBV20-1 NA TGCAGTGCTGGGTCGAGGACCGCGGGTACGCAGTATTTT CSAGSRTAGTQYF
NA TRBJ2-3 TRBV7-9 NA TGTGCCAGCAGCATAGGGGCGTTTAGTGGGAGTACAGATACGCAGTATTTT CASSIGAFSGSTDTQYF
NA TRBJ2-1 TRBV20-1 NA TGCAGTGCTAGGGATCTAGTCCGCGGTTCCTACAATGAGCAGTTCTTC CSARDLVRGSYNEQFF
NA TRBJ1-6 TRBV25-1 NA TGTGCCAGCAGTTATGGGTCTTTTAATTCACCCCTCCACTTT CASSYGSFNSPLHF
NA TRBJ2-5 TRBV7-6 NA TGTGCCAGCAGCTTGCAAGAGACCCAGTACTTC CASSLQETQYF
NA TRBJ2-7 TRBV19 TRBD1 TGTGCCAGTAGTATCCCGGACAGGGGGCGAGGCGAGCAGTACTTC CASSIPDRGRGEQYF
NA TRBJ2-5 TRBV19 TRBD1 TGTGCCAGTAGTATAGGGACAGGGGCGCGCGAGACCCAGTACTTC CASSIGTGARETQYF
once TRBJ2-2 TRBV6-1 TRBD2 TGTGCCAGCAGTGAAGTGGGAGGGCCGAGGACCGGGGAGCTGTTTTTT CASSEVGGPRTGELFF
few TRBJ2-2 TRBV20-1 TRBD2 TGCAGTGCTGGGCCGGGCGGGGGTAACACCGGGGAGCTGTTTTTT CSAGPGGGNTGELFF
NA TRBJ1-6 TRBV7-2 NA TGTGCCAGCAGCTCCCGGGCCCTCAATTCACCCCTCCACTTT CASSSRALNSPLHF
NA TRBJ1-5 TRBV12-3/TRBV12-4 NA TGTGCCAGCAGTTTGGGAACTAGCAATCAGCCCCAGCATTTT CASSLGTSNQPQHF